This T cell receptor beta chain is from a study of T cells after yellow fever vaccination. General observations from the study: Though weaker, the secondary response peaked faster, on day 5 versus 15. Booster samples showed a return of most primary-vaccination clones (approximately 96% CD4, 80% to 90% CD8). It was a small share of clonotypes that appeared in both CD4 and CD8 compartments.

For TCR, cDNA came from 5'RACE template switching, which added a universal primer site and UMIs. TCRdb reprocessed the 5' RACE reads via MiXCR and lists one record per CDR3 protein. The table lists approximately 340,000 distinct CDR3 sequences, about 8.7% of them singletons, with roughly 18% in the top ten. This clonotype was observed a few times. The antigen remains unidentified. This TCR derives from a man between 18 and 35 years old who received the YFV17D yellow fever vaccine. The sequences come from PBMCs, collected on the day of the first yellow fever vaccination.

CDR3 sequence reads: CASSLGGDGDKYF. The CDR3 DNA is TGCGCCAGCAGCTTGGGAGGAGACGGGGATAAGTATTTT. This chain links TRBV5-1 with TRBJ2-3; a possible D gene is TRBD2 (5 bases). Trimming removed 0 bases from V and 13 bases from J, with 15 bases in between. There are 13 residues in the CDR3. Per germline, CDR1 SGHRS and CDR2 YFSETQ.